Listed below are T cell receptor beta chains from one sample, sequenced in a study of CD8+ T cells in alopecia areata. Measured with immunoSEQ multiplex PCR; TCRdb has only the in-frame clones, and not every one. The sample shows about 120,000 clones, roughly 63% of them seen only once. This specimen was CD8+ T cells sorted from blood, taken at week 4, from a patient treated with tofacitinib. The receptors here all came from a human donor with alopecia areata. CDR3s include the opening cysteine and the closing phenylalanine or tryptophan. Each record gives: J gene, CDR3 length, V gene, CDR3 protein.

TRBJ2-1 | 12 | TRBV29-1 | CSVEGLVGEQFF
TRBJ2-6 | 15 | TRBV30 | CAMEDSSSGANVLTF
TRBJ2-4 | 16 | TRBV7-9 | CASSLGDVLAKNIQYF
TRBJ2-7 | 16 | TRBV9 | CASSVGGGLSSYEQYF
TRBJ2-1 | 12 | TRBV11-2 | CASSLGGLEQFF
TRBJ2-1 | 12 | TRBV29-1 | CSVLERRNEQFF
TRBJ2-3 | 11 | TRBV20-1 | CTAGTTDTQYF
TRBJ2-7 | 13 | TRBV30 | CAFALGTGYEQYF
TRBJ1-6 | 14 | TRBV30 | CAWSGTGHNSPLHF
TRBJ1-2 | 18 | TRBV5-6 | CASSLRLSWAGENYGYTF
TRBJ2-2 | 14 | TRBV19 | CASNPPGGAGELFF
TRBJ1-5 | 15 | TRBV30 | CAWTPGSHSNQPQHF
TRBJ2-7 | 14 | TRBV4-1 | CASRQQGSPYEQYF
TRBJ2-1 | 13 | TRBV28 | CASSWNLENEQFF
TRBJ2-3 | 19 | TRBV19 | CASSIAIVPGTGMPDTQYF
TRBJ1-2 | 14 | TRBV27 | CASSLRRGSYGYTF
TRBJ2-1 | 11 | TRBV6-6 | CATWADNEQFF
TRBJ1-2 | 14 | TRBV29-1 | CSVDTPEENYGYTF
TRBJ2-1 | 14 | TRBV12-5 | CASGLVGRFDEQFF
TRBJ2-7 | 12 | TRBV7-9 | CASSLESREQYF
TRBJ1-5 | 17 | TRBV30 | CAWSPPRTGEGNQPQHF
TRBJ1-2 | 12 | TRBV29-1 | CSVPTGGYGYTF
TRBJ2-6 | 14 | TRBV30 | CAWSVGAGANVLTF
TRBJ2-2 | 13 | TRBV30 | CAWSAGNTGELFF
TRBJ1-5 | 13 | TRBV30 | CAWSPTRNQPQHF
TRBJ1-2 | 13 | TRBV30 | CAWSGGGINGYTF
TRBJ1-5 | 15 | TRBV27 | CASSSTGEANQPQHF
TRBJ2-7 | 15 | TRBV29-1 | CSGGNFGTGAYEQYF
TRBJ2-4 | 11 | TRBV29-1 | CSVEVDGEPYF
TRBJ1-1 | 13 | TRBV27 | CASTERANTEAFF
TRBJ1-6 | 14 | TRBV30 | CAWSPGQGNSPLHF
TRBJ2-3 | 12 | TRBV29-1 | CSVEGSADTQYF
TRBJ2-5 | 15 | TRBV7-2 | CASSLDPQGGETQYF
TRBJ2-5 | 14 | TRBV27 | CASSIQGARSTQYF
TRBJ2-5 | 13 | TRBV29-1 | CSGSPDFQETQYF
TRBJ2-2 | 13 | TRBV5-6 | CASSLAQPGELFF
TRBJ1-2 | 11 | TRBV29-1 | CSARDNYGYTF
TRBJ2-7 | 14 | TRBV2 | CASPGPGSSYEQYF
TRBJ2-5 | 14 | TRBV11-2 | CASSLRGGQETQYF
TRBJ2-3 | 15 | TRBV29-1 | CSKRGGPLSTDTQYF
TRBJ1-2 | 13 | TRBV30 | CASPAWADYGYTF
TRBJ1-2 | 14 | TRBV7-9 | CASSSGQPVYGYTF
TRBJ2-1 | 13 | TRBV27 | CASNFGPYNEQFF
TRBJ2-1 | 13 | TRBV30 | CAWSQGAYNEQFF
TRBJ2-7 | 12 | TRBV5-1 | CASSGEEHEQYF
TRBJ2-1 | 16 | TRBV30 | CAWGVGTSGAYNEQFF
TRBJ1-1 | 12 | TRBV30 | CAWRGWTVEAFF
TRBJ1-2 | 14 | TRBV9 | CASSATQGVDGYTF